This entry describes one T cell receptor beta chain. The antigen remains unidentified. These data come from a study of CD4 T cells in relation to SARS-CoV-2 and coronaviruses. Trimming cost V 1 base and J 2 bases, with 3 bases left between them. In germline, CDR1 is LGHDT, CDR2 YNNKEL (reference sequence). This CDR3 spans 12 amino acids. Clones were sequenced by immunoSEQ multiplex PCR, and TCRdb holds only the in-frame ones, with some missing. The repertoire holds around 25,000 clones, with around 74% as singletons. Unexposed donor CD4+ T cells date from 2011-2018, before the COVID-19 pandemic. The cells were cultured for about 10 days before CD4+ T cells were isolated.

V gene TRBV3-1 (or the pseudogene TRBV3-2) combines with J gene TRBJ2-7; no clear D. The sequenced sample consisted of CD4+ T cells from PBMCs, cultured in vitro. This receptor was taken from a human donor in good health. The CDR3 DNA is TGTGCCAGCAGCCAAGCTACCTACGAGCAGTACTTC. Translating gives CASSQATYEQYF.